Listed below are T cell receptor beta chains from one sample, sequenced in a study of cytomegalovirus exposure and HLA in healthy donors. Data came from immunoSEQ multiplex PCR; TCRdb stores just in-frame clones and leaves some out. The table has around 170,000 clones, roughly 88% seen once. Sequencing was carried out using PBMCs. The receptor source for this set is a woman in her late teens or twenties in good health and CMV-seronegative. CDR3s include the opening cysteine and the closing phenylalanine or tryptophan. The D gene is left open where the match is weak. Expanded clones are given a class, and other clones once, few, many or no size at all.

d_call j_call v_call clone_size cdr3_aa cdr3_nt
- TRBJ2-3 TRBV19 - CASSIVLAGDTQYF TGTGCCAGTAGTATCGTCCTAGCCGGAGATACGCAGTATTTT
TRBD2 TRBJ2-5 TRBV9 - CASSVGWTSGGQETQYF TGTGCCAGCAGCGTAGGGTGGACTAGCGGGGGGCAAGAGACCCAGTACTTC
- TRBJ2-7 TRBV2 - CASSEVLGSRSYEQYF TGTGCCAGCAGTGAAGTTCTGGGGAGTAGGTCCTACGAGCAGTACTTC
- TRBJ2-7 TRBV18 - CASSPPADYEQYF TGTGCCAGCTCACCACCGGCTGATTACGAGCAGTACTTC
TRBD1 TRBJ2-1 TRBV5-6 - CASSLDRGAVRRQFF TGTGCCAGCAGCTTGGACAGGGGGGCAGTTCGTAGGCAGTTCTTC
TRBD2 TRBJ2-2 TRBV4-1 - CASSLSGGAKVSGELFF TGCGCCAGCAGCCTCTCCGGGGGGGCCAAGGTATCCGGGGAGCTGTTTTTT
- TRBJ2-5 TRBV10-3 - CAISEPGTRETQYF TGTGCCATCAGTGAGCCTGGGACTCGAGAGACCCAGTACTTC
- TRBJ2-7 TRBV6-1 - CASSESQGMDEQYF TGTGCCAGCAGTGAATCTCAGGGTATGGACGAGCAGTACTTC
- TRBJ1-1 TRBV28 - CASSGQSATPNTEAFF TGTGCCAGCAGTGGGCAGTCGGCAACCCCGAACACTGAAGCTTTCTTT
- TRBJ1-2 TRBV29-1 - CSVEWQGGYTF TGCAGCGTTGAGTGGCAGGGGGGCTACACCTTC
TRBD2 TRBJ2-1 TRBV9 few CASSTQTGTTYNEQFF TGTGCCAGCAGCACCCAAACCGGGACTACATACAATGAGCAGTTCTTC
- TRBJ1-1 TRBV7-2 - CASSSSTGNTEAFF TGTGCCAGCAGTTCGTCGACAGGGAACACTGAAGCTTTCTTT
- TRBJ1-2 TRBV9 - CASSRSSTGSVGGYTF TGTGCCAGCAGCAGAAGCTCCACAGGGTCTGTCGGTGGCTACACCTTC
- TRBJ2-7 TRBV7-3 few CASSLGSGSDEQYF TGTGCCAGCAGCTTAGGCAGCGGGTCGGACGAGCAGTACTTC
- TRBJ2-1 TRBV19 once CASSRLRGGDEQFF TGTGCCAGTAGTCGACTCAGGGGTGGCGATGAGCAGTTCTTC
- TRBJ1-3 TRBV5-5 once CASSSRTSFSGNTIYF TGTGCCAGCAGCTCCCGGACTTCCTTCTCTGGAAACACCATATATTTT
- TRBJ2-7 TRBV7-9 - CASSLQGGGSYEQYF TGTGCCAGCAGCTTACAGGGAGGGGGTTCCTACGAGCAGTACTTC
- TRBJ2-3 TRBV18 - CASSPYISDTQYF TGTGCCAGCTCACCATACATTTCTGATACGCAGTATTTT
- TRBJ1-3 TRBV5-1 - CASSLGGSMDTIYF TGCGCCAGCAGCTTGGGAGGTAGTATGGACACCATATATTTT
TRBD1 TRBJ2-2 TRBV4-1 few CASSHTQGAGELFF TGCGCCAGCAGCCACACACAGGGGGCCGGGGAGCTGTTTTTT
- TRBJ1-6 TRBV5-1 once CASSLTDKTYNSPLHF TGCGCCAGCAGCTTGACGGACAAAACCTATAATTCACCCCTCCACTTT
TRBD1 TRBJ2-5 TRBV2 - CASKGTGSYGQYF TGTGCCAGCAAAGGGACAGGGTCCTACGGGCAGTACTTC
- TRBJ2-1 TRBV10-2 - CASSEAGISYNEQFF TGCGCCAGCAGTGAAGCAGGGATCTCCTACAATGAGCAGTTCTTC
- TRBJ1-2 TRBV4-1 - CASSQSGTLYGYTF TGCGCCAGCAGCCAGTCCGGGACACTATATGGCTACACCTTC
- TRBJ1-1 TRBV2 - CASGSPGHVNTEAFF TGTGCCAGCGGTTCACCGGGACATGTGAACACTGAAGCTTTCTTT
TRBD1 TRBJ2-7 TRBV9 - CASRKRDRDYEQYF TGTGCCAGCAGAAAAAGAGACAGGGACTACGAGCAGTACTTC
- TRBJ1-2 TRBV6-5 - CASSPAGRGYTF TGTGCCAGCAGCCCGGCGGGTCGCGGCTACACCTTC
TRBD2 TRBJ2-2 TRBV2 - CASGGGGPGELFF TGTGCCAGCGGTGGCGGGGGGCCCGGGGAGCTGTTTTTT
- TRBJ2-3 TRBV6-5 - CASSSPVSTDTQYF TGTGCCAGCAGTTCCCCCGTCAGCACAGATACGCAGTATTTT
- TRBJ2-5 TRBV18 few CASSPARRGETQYF TGTGCCAGCTCACCAGCTAGGAGGGGAGAGACCCAGTACTTC
TRBD2 TRBJ2-2 TRBV7-9 - CAGGRWRGGPNTGELFF TGTGCCGGCGGACGATGGCGCGGGGGGCCTAACACCGGGGAGCTGTTTTTT
TRBD1 TRBJ2-6 TRBV28 once CASRTGGINYGANVLTF TGTGCCAGCAGGACAGGGGGTATAAACTATGGGGCCAACGTCCTGACTTTC
- TRBJ2-3 TRBV4-1 - CASSQEPVSTDTQYF TGCGCCAGCAGCCAAGAGCCGGTGAGCACAGATACGCAGTATTTT
- TRBJ1-1 TRBV30 - CAWSRGTEAFF TGTGCCTGGAGTCGGGGGACTGAAGCTTTCTTT
TRBD1 TRBJ2-5 TRBV6-6 - CASSYSRTGGTETQYF TGTGCCAGCAGTTACTCCCGGACAGGCGGTACGGAGACCCAGTACTTC
TRBD2 TRBJ2-7 TRBV6-1 - CASGEGLTYEQYF TGTGCCAGCGGGGAGGGACTAACCTACGAGCAGTACTTC
TRBD2 TRBJ2-1 TRBV5-1 - CASSWLLAGGLHEQFF TGCGCCAGCAGCTGGTTACTAGCGGGGGGGCTTCATGAGCAGTTCTTC